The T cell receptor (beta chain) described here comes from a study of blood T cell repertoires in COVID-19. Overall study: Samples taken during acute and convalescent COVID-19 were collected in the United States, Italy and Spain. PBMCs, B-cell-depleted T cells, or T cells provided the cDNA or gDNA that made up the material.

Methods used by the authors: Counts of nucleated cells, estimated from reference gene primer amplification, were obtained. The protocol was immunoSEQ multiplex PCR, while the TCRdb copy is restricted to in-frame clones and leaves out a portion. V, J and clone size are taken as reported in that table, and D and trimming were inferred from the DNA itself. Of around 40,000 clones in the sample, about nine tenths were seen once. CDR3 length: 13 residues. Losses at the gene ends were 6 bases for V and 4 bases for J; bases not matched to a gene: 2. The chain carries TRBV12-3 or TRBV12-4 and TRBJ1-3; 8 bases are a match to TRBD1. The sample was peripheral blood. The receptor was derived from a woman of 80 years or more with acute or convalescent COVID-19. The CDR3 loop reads CASRGTGGNTIYF. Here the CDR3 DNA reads TGTGCCAGCAGGGGGACAGGAGGAAACACCATATATTTT.